This T cell receptor beta chain stems from a study of T cells in Graves' hyperthyroidism and ophthalmopathy. Study in general: Before any treatment, at initial diagnosis, peripheral blood was collected.

Amplification of TCR beta CDR3 regions used RNA as the template. The HTBI set primed first-round TCR CDR3 RT-PCR. From the multiplex PCR reads, TCRdb called clonotypes with MiXCR, one entry per CDR3 protein. There are hundreds of thousands of distinct CDR3 sequences in the sample; around a sixth occur only once, and approximately 7.5% lies in the top ten. The study defined stable Graves' hyperthyroidism as no ophthalmopathy progression within 18 months. Patients aged 18 to 65 with hyperthyroidism were newly diagnosed, with duration under 2 months. This clonotype was observed at least ten times. The sequenced sample was blood. This clonotype was sampled from a woman aged 18-29 years with Graves' hyperthyroidism.

CDR3 protein: CASSPGAGAAYEQYF. CDR3 DNA: TGTGCCAGCAGCCCGGGAGCGGGTGCCGCCTACGAGCAGTACTTC. This rearrangement joins TRBV11-2 to TRBJ2-7, with TRBD2 as a possible D gene (6 bases). Per germline, CDR1 SGHAT and CDR2 FQNNGV. This CDR3 spans 15 amino acids. The V and J ends lost 5 bases and 2 bases respectively, with 16 bases between them.